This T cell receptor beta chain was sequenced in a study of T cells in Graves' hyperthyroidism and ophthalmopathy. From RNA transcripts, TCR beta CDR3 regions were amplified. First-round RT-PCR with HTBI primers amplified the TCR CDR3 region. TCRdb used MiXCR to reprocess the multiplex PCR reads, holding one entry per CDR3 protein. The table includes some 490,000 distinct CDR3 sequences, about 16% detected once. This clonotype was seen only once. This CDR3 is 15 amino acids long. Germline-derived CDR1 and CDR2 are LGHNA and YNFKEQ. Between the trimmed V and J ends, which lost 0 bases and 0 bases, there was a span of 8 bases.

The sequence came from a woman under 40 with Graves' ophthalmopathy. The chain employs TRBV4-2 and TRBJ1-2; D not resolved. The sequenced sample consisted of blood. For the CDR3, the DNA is TGTGCCAGCAGCCAAGACAGGATAGCTAACTATGGCTACACCTTC. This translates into CASSQDRIANYGYTF.